These 14 T cell receptor beta chains originate from one sample sequenced in a study of cytomegalovirus exposure and HLA in healthy donors (dated by TCRdb to about 2017). Library prep was done by the immunoSEQ multiplex PCR assay. For the multiplex PCR, a mixture combining 60 forward primers for TCR Vbeta segments and 13 reverse primers for TCR Jbeta segments was used. TCRdb re-hosts the immuneACCESS table, in-frame sequences only. Its copies lack some clones; in the studies checked, an unresolved V gene accounts for under half of them, and the cause for the rest is not known. The table held for this sample gives approximately 80,000 clones. Together, the top ten hold about 1% of the sample. Sequenced: PBMCs. These receptors were obtained from a young woman in good health and CMV-seronegative.

The chain uses TRBV6-1 and TRBJ1-5; a possible D gene is TRBD1 (5 bases). Trimming left V 7 bases short and J 1 base short, with 14 bases between. The CDR3 extends over 15 amino acids. CDR1 and CDR2 from the germline V gene are MNHNS and SASEGT. CDR3 in amino acids: CASKGEGWSNQPQHF. CDR3 coding DNA: TGTGCCAGCAAAGGGGAGGGTTGGAGCAATCAGCCCCAGCATTTT.

V and J are TRBV18 and TRBJ2-7; 11 bases line up with TRBD1. Germline V lookup: CDR1 KGHSH, CDR2 LQKENI. This CDR3 is 15 amino acids long. The V gene end was trimmed by 6 bases and the J gene end by 3 bases; junction bases not matched to a gene: 7. Here the CDR3 reads CASSYPGQGVYEQYF. CDR3 nucleotide sequence: TGTGCCAGCTCGTACCCGGGACAGGGGGTCTACGAGCAGTACTTC.

The chain has TRBV7-9 and TRBJ2-7; the D gene is possibly TRBD1 (6 bases). Germline CDR1 SEHNR, CDR2 FQNEAQ (reference sequence). This CDR3 region has 15 residues. The V end lost 8 bases, the J end lost 3 bases, and 20 bases lay between the germline ends. The CDR3 DNA reads TGTGCCAGCTCCTATTCCGGGACACCAGTCTACGAGCAGTACTTC. Encoded protein: CASSYSGTPVYEQYF.

The V and J genes are TRBV29-1 and TRBJ2-1; D is ambiguous. This CDR3 contains 14 residues. V shed 4 bases and J shed 5 bases, with 15 bases lying between them. Per germline, CDR1 SQVTM and CDR2 ANQGSEA. DNA of the CDR3: TGCAGCGTTGGCCTTAGTACGCAAAACAATGAGCAGTTCTTC. Translated: CSVGLSTQNNEQFF.

The rearrangement joins TRBV7-9 to TRBJ2-3, with TRBD1 matching over 11 bases. Trimming at V came to 5 bases and at J to 0 bases, leaving 7 bases not matched to a gene. The CDR3 is made up of 17 amino acids. Germline V lookup: CDR1 SEHNR, CDR2 FQNEAQ (reference sequence). DNA for the CDR3: TGTGCCAGCAGCGGTCTCTGGGACAGGGGGAGCACAGATACGCAGTATTTT. Its translation is CASSGLWDRGSTDTQYF.

Here the CDR3 DNA reads TGTGCCAGCAGTTACGAGCCATATGGCTACACCTTC. Translating gives CASSYEPYGYTF. The chain joins TRBV6-6 to TRBJ1-2; D gene uncertain. This CDR3 contains 12 residues. The germline V gene has CDR1 MNHNY and CDR2 SVGAGI (reference sequence). V was pared by 2 bases and J by 5 bases, with 6 bases between.

The rearrangement uses TRBV9 and TRBJ2-3, with TRBD2 matching 7 bases. J gave up 1 base and V 3 bases, and 5 bases lay outside the gene matches. The CDR3 sequence is 15 residues long. The germline V gene encodes CDR1 SGDLS and CDR2 YYNGEE. Written as DNA, the CDR3 is TGTGCCAGCAGCGGGACTAGTCTAGGCACAGATACGCAGTATTTT. This translates into CASSGTSLGTDTQYF.

The chain uses TRBV7-9 and TRBJ2-7, with a tentative D call TRBD2 (6 bases). The germline gives CDR1 SEHNR, CDR2 FQNEAQ (reference sequence). V lost 1 base and J lost 3, with 13 bases in between. The CDR3 has 15 amino acids. The CDR3 DNA follows: TGTGCCAGCAGCTTAGGCGGGAACTCGAACTACGAGCAGTACTTC. The encoded protein is CASSLGGNSNYEQYF.

In nucleotides, the CDR3 is TGTGCCAGCACGGACAGAGAGGAGACCCAGTACTTC. Its translation is CASTDREETQYF. V usage is TRBV25-1 and J usage is TRBJ2-5; TRBD1 is a possible D gene (6 bases). The CDR3 runs to 12 residues. Trimming took off 7 bases at V and 5 bases at J, with 11 bases between the two ends. Germline V gene data show CDR1 as MGHDK and CDR2 as SYGVNS.

The chain couples TRBV5-1 to TRBJ2-1, with 12 positions matching TRBD2. Germline V gene sequence: CDR1 SGHRS, CDR2 YFSETQ. The ends lost 4 bases at V and 4 bases at J; junction bases unmatched: 3. The CDR3 sequence is 15 residues long. The chain's CDR3 is CASSPGLAGYNEQFF. In DNA, the CDR3 is TGCGCCAGCAGCCCGGGACTAGCGGGTTACAATGAGCAGTTCTTC.

The J gene is TRBJ1-4, the V gene TRBV6-1; possible D gene TRBD1, 5 bases. V lost 0 bases to trimming and J lost 8 bases, with 16 bases between them. CDR1 is MNHNS, CDR2 SASEGT, per germline. This CDR3 is built from 16 residues. The CDR3 reads CASSEALKGFGEKLFF. CDR3 sequence (DNA): TGTGCCAGCAGTGAAGCGCTTAAGGGGTTCGGGGAAAAACTGTTTTTT.

The V call is TRBV19, the J call TRBJ2-7; D perhaps matches TRBD2 (6 bases). In germline, CDR1 is LNHDA, CDR2 SQIVND (reference sequence). V was cut by 4 bases and J by 4 bases, with 20 bases left in between. This CDR3 region has 16 residues. The DNA for the CDR3 is TGTGCCAGTAGTACATCCCCTTGGGGGGATCGGTACGAGCAGTACTTC. The encoded protein is CASSTSPWGDRYEQYF.

The CDR3 DNA reads TGTGCCAGCAGCTTAAACAGGATGAACACTGAAGCTTTCTTT. Encoded protein: CASSLNRMNTEAFF. The chain links TRBV11-2 to TRBJ1-1; D is perhaps TRBD1 (5 bases). Germline V gene lookup returns CDR1 SGHAT and CDR2 FQNNGV. The V end was cut by 2 bases, the J end by 0 bases, with 7 bases between. The CDR3 sequence is 14 residues long.

As regards this clone: This sample also contains other DNA sequences that code for the same CDR3. The DNA for the CDR3 is TGTGCCAGCAGCTTAGGACTCTCCTACGAGCAGTACTTC. Translated: CASSLGLSYEQYF. The rearrangement links TRBV7-2 to TRBJ2-7; no reliable D call. This CDR3 region has 13 residues. The germline V gene has CDR1 SGHTA and CDR2 FQGNSA. The V and J ends lost 1 base and 0 bases respectively, with 4 bases between them.